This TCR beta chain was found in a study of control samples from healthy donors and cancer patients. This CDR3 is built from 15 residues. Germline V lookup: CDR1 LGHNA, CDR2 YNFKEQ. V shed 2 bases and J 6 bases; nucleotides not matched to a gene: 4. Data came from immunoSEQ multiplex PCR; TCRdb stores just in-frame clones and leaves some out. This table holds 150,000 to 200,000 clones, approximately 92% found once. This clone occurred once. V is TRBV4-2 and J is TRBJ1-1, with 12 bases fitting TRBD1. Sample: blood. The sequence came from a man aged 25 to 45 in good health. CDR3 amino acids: CASSQWDRGQAEAFF. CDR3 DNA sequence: TGTGCCAGCAGCCAATGGGACAGGGGGCAGGCTGAAGCTTTCTTT.